This TCR beta chain was recorded in a study of T cells after yellow fever vaccination. This clonotype has only a few counts. Template switching by 5'RACE produced TCR cDNA, adding a universal primer site and UMIs. TCRdb used MiXCR to reprocess the 5' RACE reads, holding one entry per CDR3 protein. The sample holds 300,000 or so distinct CDR3 sequences; roughly 6.8% are singletons and the top ten take over 15%. The ends were cut back, 0 bases at V and 3 bases at J, with 11 bases in the middle. This CDR3 contains 16 residues. CDR1 and CDR2 (germline): SGHTA, FQGTGA. V is TRBV7-3 and J is TRBJ2-2; D unclear. Sequenced here: PBMCs, sampled roughly seven weeks after the first yellow fever vaccination. The receptor was isolated from a man younger than 30 who received the YFV17D yellow fever vaccine. The CDR3 nucleotides read TGTGCCAGCAGCTTAACAGGGTTCGGACACACCGGGGAGCTGTTTTTT. Translated: CASSLTGFGHTGELFF.